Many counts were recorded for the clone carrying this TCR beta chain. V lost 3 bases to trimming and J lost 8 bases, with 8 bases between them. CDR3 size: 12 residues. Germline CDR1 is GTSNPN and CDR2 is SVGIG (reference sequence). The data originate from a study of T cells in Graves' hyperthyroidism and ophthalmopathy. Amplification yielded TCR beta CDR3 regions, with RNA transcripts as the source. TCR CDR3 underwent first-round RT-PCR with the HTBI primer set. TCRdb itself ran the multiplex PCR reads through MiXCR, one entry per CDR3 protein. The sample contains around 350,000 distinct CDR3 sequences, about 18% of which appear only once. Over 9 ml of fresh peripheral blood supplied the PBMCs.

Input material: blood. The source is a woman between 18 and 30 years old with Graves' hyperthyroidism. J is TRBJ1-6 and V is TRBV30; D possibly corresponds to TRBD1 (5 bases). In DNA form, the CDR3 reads TGTGCCTGGAGCGGGGCCGATTCACCCCTCCACTTT. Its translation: CAWSGADSPLHF.